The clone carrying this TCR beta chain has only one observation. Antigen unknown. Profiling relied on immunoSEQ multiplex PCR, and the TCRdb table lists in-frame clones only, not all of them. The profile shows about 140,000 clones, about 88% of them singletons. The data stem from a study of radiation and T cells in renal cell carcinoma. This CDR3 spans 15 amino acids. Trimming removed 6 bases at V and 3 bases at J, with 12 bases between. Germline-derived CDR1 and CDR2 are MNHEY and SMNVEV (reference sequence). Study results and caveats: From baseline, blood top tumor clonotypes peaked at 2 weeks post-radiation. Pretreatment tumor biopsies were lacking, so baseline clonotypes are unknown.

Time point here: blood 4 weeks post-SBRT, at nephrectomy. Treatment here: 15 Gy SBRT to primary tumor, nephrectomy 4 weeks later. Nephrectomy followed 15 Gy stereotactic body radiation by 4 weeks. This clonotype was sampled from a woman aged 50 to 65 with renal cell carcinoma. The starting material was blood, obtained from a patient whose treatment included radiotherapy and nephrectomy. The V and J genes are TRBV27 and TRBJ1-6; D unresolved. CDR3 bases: TGTGCCAGCAGCTTTGCAGGCTTCTATAATTCACCCCTCCACTTT. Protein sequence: CASSFAGFYNSPLHF.